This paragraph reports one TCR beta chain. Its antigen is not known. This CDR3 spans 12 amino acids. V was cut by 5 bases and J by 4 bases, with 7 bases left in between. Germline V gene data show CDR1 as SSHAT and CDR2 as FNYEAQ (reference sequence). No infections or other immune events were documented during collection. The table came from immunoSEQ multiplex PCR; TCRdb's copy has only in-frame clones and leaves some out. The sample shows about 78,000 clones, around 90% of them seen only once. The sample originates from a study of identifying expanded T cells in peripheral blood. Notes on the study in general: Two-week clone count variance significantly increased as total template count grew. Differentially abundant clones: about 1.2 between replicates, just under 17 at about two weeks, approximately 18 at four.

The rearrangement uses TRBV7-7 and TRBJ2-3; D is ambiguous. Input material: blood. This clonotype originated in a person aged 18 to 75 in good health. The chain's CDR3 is CASSPDSDTQYF. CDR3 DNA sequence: TGTGCCAGCAGCCCCGACTCAGATACGCAGTATTTT.